This passage covers 28 T cell receptor beta chains from one sample sequenced in a study of blood T cell repertoires in COVID-19. Clones were sequenced by immunoSEQ multiplex PCR, and TCRdb holds only the in-frame ones, with some missing. The repertoire includes 31,000 or so clones, 85% to 90% of them detected once, and 24% sits in the top ten. The specimen sequenced was peripheral blood. The source is a human donor with active COVID-19. The donor label of this sample is uncertain.

The genes are TRBV7-3 and TRBJ2-1; TRBD1 agrees at 8 bases. The CDR3 spans 14 residues. Germline V gene sequence: CDR1 SGHTA, CDR2 FQGTGA. After removal of 5 bases from V and 9 bases from J, the junction contained 9 bases not matched to a gene. This CDR3 is CASSPGTGGVEQFF. DNA for the CDR3: TGTGCCAGCAGCCCCGGCACAGGGGGAGTTGAGCAGTTCTTC.

The rearrangement links TRBV9 to TRBJ2-3; the match to TRBD1 covers 8 bases. Germline V gene data show CDR1 as SGDLS and CDR2 as YYNGEE. V dropped 5 bases and J dropped 6; count of bases not matched to a gene: 11. This CDR3 comprises 15 residues. CDR3 residues: CASRPQGARGDTQYF. The CDR3 DNA follows: TGTGCCAGCAGACCGCAGGGGGCCCGCGGGGATACGCAGTATTTT.

About this clone itself: Other DNA sequences from this sample encode an identical CDR3 as well. This chain uses TRBV20-1 with TRBJ2-7; D gene ambiguous. Germline CDR1 reads DFQATT; CDR2 reads SNEGSKA (reference sequence). V lost 5 bases and J lost 5, with 10 bases in between. The CDR3 spans 11 residues. The CDR3, as DNA: TGCAGTGCTCGATCCGGTCACGAGCAGTACTTC. It specifies CSARSGHEQYF.

The chain carries TRBV5-8 and TRBJ2-1, with 7 bases matching TRBD1. The CDR3 covers 19 residues. Looked up from germline, CDR1 is SGHTS and CDR2 is YDEGEE. The trim removed 4 bases at V and 2 bases at J, leaving 18 bases unmatched. CDR3 DNA: TGTGCCAGCAGCCAACGGGTAACAGGGGCCCCCTTTCCCTACAATGAGCAGTTCTTC. Translated, it gives CASSQRVTGAPFPYNEQFF.

The chain has TRBV4-3 and TRBJ2-1; TRBD2 might be the D (5 bases). Germline V CDR1 and CDR2: LGHNA, YSLEER. Trimming took off 0 bases at V and 7 bases at J, with 10 bases between the two ends. The CDR3 extends over 14 amino acids. The CDR3 spells CASSQDWESNEQFF. CDR3 sequence (DNA): TGCGCCAGCAGCCAAGACTGGGAGTCAAATGAGCAGTTCTTC.

V usage is TRBV14 and J usage is TRBJ2-7, with D tentatively TRBD2 (6 bases). V lost 0 bases to trimming and J lost 6 bases, with 9 bases between them. The CDR3 has 13 amino acids. Looked up from germline, CDR1 is SGHDN and CDR2 is FVKESK. The CDR3 loop is CASSQDRRGEQYF. CDR3 bases: TGTGCCAGCAGCCAAGATCGGCGGGGCGAGCAGTACTTC.

The chain combines TRBV7-8 with TRBJ2-7; no firm D call. The CDR3 spans 14 residues. The germline CDR1 and CDR2 sequences are SGHVS and FQNEAQ. V gave up 7 bases and J gave up 0 bases, with 13 bases separating them. CDR3 sequence (DNA): TGTGCCAGCAAGAGCCAACCCGTCTCCTACGAGCAGTACTTC. Translating gives CASKSQPVSYEQYF.

The chain recombines TRBV19 with TRBJ1-5; D ambiguous. Trimming pared 7 bases from V and 9 bases from J, leaving 16 bases between. Looked up from germline, CDR1 is LNHDA and CDR2 is SQIVND (reference sequence). The CDR3 contains 13 residues. CDR3: CASKISGSGPQHF. As DNA, the CDR3 is TGTGCCAGTAAAATTTCTGGGTCGGGGCCCCAGCATTTT.

This sequence joins TRBV18 and TRBJ1-5, with 8 bases fitting TRBD1. The CDR3 totals 13 residues. Germline values: CDR1 KGHSH, CDR2 LQKENI. J gave up 5 bases and V 5 bases, and 2 bases lay outside the gene matches. The CDR3 reads CASSSDRDQPQHF. CDR3 in DNA: TGTGCCAGCTCATCGGACAGGGATCAGCCCCAGCATTTT.

The chain links TRBV14 to TRBJ2-1, with 9 bases matching TRBD2. Unmatched junction bases numbered 7, after V lost 1 base and J lost 12 bases. Germline CDR1 is SGHDN and CDR2 is FVKESK. This CDR3 spans 14 amino acids. The CDR3 DNA sequence: TGTGCCAGCAGCCAAGCAGTAGCGGGAGTCACGCAGTTCTTC. Translated: CASSQAVAGVTQFF.

This clone was recorded a few times. The chain recombines TRBV7-6 with TRBJ2-7; D is perhaps TRBD1 (5 bases). This CDR3 comprises 15 residues. CDR1 and CDR2 (germline): SGHVS, FNYEAQ. The V end lost 1 base, the J end lost 2 bases, and 12 bases lay between the germline ends. This CDR3 reads CASSLEDTRTYEQYF. The CDR3 bases are TGTGCCAGCAGCTTAGAGGACACCCGAACCTACGAGCAGTACTTC.

This sequence joins TRBV6-5 and TRBJ2-5; maybe TRBD2 (5 bases). Germline V lookup: CDR1 MNHEY, CDR2 SVGAGI. With 8 bases removed from V and 1 base from J, the gap between germline ends came to 11 bases. CDR3 size: 13 residues. CDR3 amino acids: CASPSGVQETQYF. CDR3 in DNA: TGTGCCAGCCCTTCCGGGGTCCAAGAGACCCAGTACTTC.

CDR3 nucleotide sequence: TGCAGCGTTGTAACGGGCGAGCAGTACTTC. It specifies CSVVTGEQYF. This chain uses TRBV29-1 with TRBJ2-7, with D unresolved. This CDR3 is built from 10 residues. Trimming removed 4 bases at V and 6 bases at J, with 7 bases between. Per germline, CDR1 SQVTM and CDR2 ANQGSEA.

This chain connects TRBV12-5 to TRBJ2-7; 8 positions agree with TRBD1. The CDR3 length is 15 residues. Trimming cost V 5 bases and J 5 bases; bases outside gene matches: 11. From germline, CDR1 is LGHNT and CDR2 FRNRAP. The CDR3 nucleotides are TGTGCTAGTGGTGGCCCTTGGCAGGGGGCTAACGAGCAGTACTTC. It specifies CASGGPWQGANEQYF.

The genes are TRBV5-5 and TRBJ1-4; a possible D gene is TRBD1 (5 bases). The CDR3 is made up of 15 amino acids. Trimming left V 1 base short and J 7 bases short, with 14 bases between. CDR1 and CDR2 (germline): SGHKS, YYEKEE (reference sequence). The CDR3: CASSLSQGRIEKLFF. Written as DNA, the CDR3 is TGTGCCAGCAGCTTGAGTCAGGGTCGCATTGAAAAACTGTTTTTT.

The CDR3 bases are TGTGCCAGCAGCTTCGAATTTTTCGGCGAGCAGTACTTC. It yields the protein CASSFEFFGEQYF. This sequence joins TRBV7-3 and TRBJ2-7; no clear D. CDR3 length: 13 amino acids. Deletions cut 3 bases from V and 6 bases from J, with 12 bases between. Germline V gene data show CDR1 as SGHTA and CDR2 as FQGTGA. Filled out from reference TRBV7-3 and TRBJ2-7, the complete variable domain reads GAGVSQTPSNKVTEKGKYVELRCDPISGHTALYWYRQSLGQGPEFLIYFQGTGAADDSGLPNDRFFAVRPEGSVSTLKIQRTERGDSAVYLCASSFEFFGEQYFGPGTRLTVT.

This clone has just one count. V usage is TRBV27 and J usage is TRBJ1-2; 8 nucleotides line up with TRBD1. The CDR3 covers 14 residues. Trimming at V came to 6 bases and at J to 4 bases, leaving 7 bases not matched to a gene. Germline CDR1 MNHEY, CDR2 SMNVEV (reference sequence). Here the CDR3 reads CASRLSGTGYGYTF. The CDR3 nucleotides are TGTGCCAGCAGACTCTCCGGGACAGGCTATGGCTACACCTTC.

V usage is TRBV20-1 and J usage is TRBJ1-2; D call uncertain. Germline CDR1 reads DFQATT; CDR2 reads SNEGSKA (reference sequence). The length of the CDR3 is 11 residues. V lost 0 bases to trimming and J lost 6 bases, with 5 bases between them. The chain's CDR3 is CSARDLNGYTF. The CDR3 bases are TGCAGTGCTAGAGATCTAAATGGCTACACCTTC.

This rearrangement joins TRBV5-4 to TRBJ1-3; no clear D gene. Trimming shortened V by 9 bases and J by 0 bases, and 7 bases separated the two germline ends. CDR3 length equals 12 residues. The germline gives CDR1 SGHNT, CDR2 YYREEE (reference sequence). In nucleotides, the CDR3 is TGTGCCACCGCGGACTCTGGAAACACCATATATTTT. As protein: CATADSGNTIYF.

The V and J genes are TRBV29-1 and TRBJ1-5; TRBD1 aligns across 7 bases. Germline V gene sequence: CDR1 SQVTM, CDR2 ANQGSEA. The trim removed 4 bases at V and 6 bases at J, leaving 9 bases unmatched. This CDR3 spans 14 amino acids. DNA for the CDR3: TGCAGCGTTGCCGACAGGGAAGGAGGTCAGCCCCAGCATTTT. Residues: CSVADREGGQPQHF.

This CDR3 reads CATSRETGTNEKLFF. Here the CDR3 DNA reads TGTGCCACCAGCAGAGAGACAGGAACTAATGAAAAACTGTTTTTT. The chain combines TRBV15 with TRBJ1-4; D is possibly TRBD1 (6 bases). This CDR3 has 15 amino acids. Trimming left V 0 bases short and J 1 base short, with 6 bases between. CDR1 is LNHNV and CDR2 is YYDKDF in the germline V gene (reference sequence).

The chain carries TRBV7-9 and TRBJ1-5; 7 nucleotides agree with TRBD1. CDR3 length: 17 amino acids. CDR1 is SEHNR, CDR2 FQNEAQ, per germline (reference sequence). V lost 2 bases to trimming and J lost 6 bases; unmatched junction nucleotides: 13. DNA for the CDR3: TGTGCCAGCAGCTTATTTAGATCGGAGGGGGCCGGTCAGCCCCAGCATTTT. Residues: CASSLFRSEGAGQPQHF. Full variable domain (rest looked up from reference TRBV7-9 and TRBJ1-5): DTGVSQNPRHKITKRGQNVTFRCDPISEHNRLYWYRQTLGQGPEFLTYFQNEAQLEKSRLLSDRFSAERPKGSFSTLEIQRTEQGDSAMYLCASSLFRSEGAGQPQHFGDGTRLSIL.

This chain links TRBV7-2 with TRBJ2-1; D gene ambiguous. V was clipped by 5 bases and J by 0 bases, with 8 bases between them. The CDR3 contains 14 residues. Germline CDR1 and CDR2: SGHTA and FQGNSA. The CDR3 loop reads CASSRDSSYNEQFF. For the CDR3, the DNA is TGTGCCAGCAGCCGTGATAGCTCCTACAATGAGCAGTTCTTC. The entire variable domain, with the rest obtained from reference TRBV7-2 and TRBJ2-1, is as follows: GAGVSQSPSNKVTEKGKDVELRCDPISGHTALYWYRQSLGQGLEFLIYFQGNSAPDKSGLPSDRFSAERTGGSVSTLTIQRTQQEDSAVYLCASSRDSSYNEQFFGPGTRLTVL.

This clone was seen a single time. The rearrangement links TRBV10-3 to TRBJ2-5; D is undetermined. Germline-derived CDR1 and CDR2 are ENHRY and SYGVKD. The CDR3 runs to 12 residues. V was cut by 8 bases and J by 5 bases, with 12 bases left in between. DNA of the CDR3: TGTGCCATCGCGACTGGATCGGAGACCCAGTACTTC. Its protein is CAIATGSETQYF.

For the CDR3, the DNA is TGCGCCAGCAGGCATGAGGGGGGGCCTAAAGATACGCAGTATTTT. It codes for CASRHEGGPKDTQYF. The rearrangement uses TRBV5-1 and TRBJ2-3, with a possible D match to TRBD2 (7 bases). V was shortened by 5 bases and J by 5 bases, with 18 bases between the two germline ends. Germline CDR1 reads SGHRS; CDR2 reads YFSETQ. This CDR3 has 15 amino acids.

The V and J genes are TRBV4-2 and TRBJ1-4; no definite D call. Trimming removed 1 base from V and 2 bases from J, with 8 bases in between. The CDR3 runs 15 residues. The V gene's germline CDR1 is LGHNA and CDR2 YNFKEQ. The CDR3: CASSQAAGTNEKLFF. The DNA for the CDR3 is TGTGCCAGCAGCCAAGCTGCGGGGACTAATGAAAAACTGTTTTTT.

This chain links TRBV19 with TRBJ1-2; 7 bases agree with TRBD1. The CDR3 is 17 amino acids. Germline V gene data show CDR1 as LNHDA and CDR2 as SQIVND (reference sequence). V trimming: 4 bases; J trimming: 0 bases; junction bases outside the gene matches: 11. The CDR3 protein is CASSSGTANAPNYGYTF. CDR3 coding DNA: TGTGCCAGTAGTAGCGGGACAGCGAACGCCCCTAACTATGGCTACACCTTC.

The genes are TRBV28 and TRBJ1-5; D is undetermined. The V gene's germline CDR1 is MDHEN and CDR2 SYDVKM. Trimming stripped 8 bases from V and 7 bases from J, with 21 bases between. The CDR3 contains 15 residues. This CDR3 reads CASHNGGGILQPQHF. The CDR3 DNA sequence: TGTGCCAGCCATAACGGAGGCGGGATCTTGCAGCCCCAGCATTTT.